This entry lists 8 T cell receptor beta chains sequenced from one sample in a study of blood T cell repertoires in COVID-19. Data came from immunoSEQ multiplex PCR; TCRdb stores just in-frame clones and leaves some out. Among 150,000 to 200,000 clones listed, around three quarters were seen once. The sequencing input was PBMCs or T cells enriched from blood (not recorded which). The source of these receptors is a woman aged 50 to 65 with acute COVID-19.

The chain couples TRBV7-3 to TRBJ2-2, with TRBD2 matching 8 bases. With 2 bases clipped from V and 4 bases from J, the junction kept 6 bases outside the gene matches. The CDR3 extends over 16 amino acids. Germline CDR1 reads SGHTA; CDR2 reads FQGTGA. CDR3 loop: CASSLYGGVTTGELFF. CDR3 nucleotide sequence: TGTGCCAGCAGCTTATACGGGGGGGTAACCACCGGGGAGCTGTTTTTT.

In DNA form, the CDR3 reads TGTGCCAGTAGTATCGGGGTCCACTCCTTCACAGATACGCAGTATTTT. Protein product: CASSIGVHSFTDTQYF. The chain combines TRBV19 with TRBJ2-3; tentatively, D is TRBD2 (5 bases). The germline V gene encodes CDR1 LNHDA and CDR2 SQIVND (reference sequence). V was trimmed by 3 bases and J by 2 bases, leaving 15 bases between them. CDR3 size: 16 residues.

The chain's CDR3 is CASSSLLPAGGYNEQFF. Here the CDR3 DNA reads TGTGCCAGCAGTTCTCTCCTCCCAGCGGGGGGTTACAATGAGCAGTTCTTC. The chain has TRBV27 and TRBJ2-1; 9 bases match TRBD2. J was trimmed by 4 bases and V by 4 bases; bases with no gene match: 11. The length of the CDR3 is 17 residues. Germline V gene lookup returns CDR1 MNHEY and CDR2 SMNVEV (reference sequence).

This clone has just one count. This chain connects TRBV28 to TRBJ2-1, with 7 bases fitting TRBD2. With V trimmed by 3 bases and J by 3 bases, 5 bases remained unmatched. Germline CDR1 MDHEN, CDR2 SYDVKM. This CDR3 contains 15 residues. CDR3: CASSLVGTIYNEQFF. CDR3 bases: TGTGCCAGCAGTTTGGTAGGGACTATCTACAATGAGCAGTTCTTC.

The CDR3 loop reads CAWSAKKQGAGTNEKLFF. Written as DNA, the CDR3 is TGTGCCTGGAGTGCGAAGAAACAGGGGGCGGGCACTAATGAAAAACTGTTTTTT. V and J are TRBV30 and TRBJ1-4; 9 positions agree with TRBD1. Unmatched junction bases numbered 11, after V lost 1 base and J lost 2 bases. CDR3 size: 18 residues. Looked up from germline, CDR1 is GTSNPN and CDR2 is SVGIG (reference sequence).

CDR3 nucleotide sequence: TGTGCCAGCCGCCCTCGGGGTTTGGCCTATGGCTACACCTTC. Translating gives CASRPRGLAYGYTF. The chain has TRBV19 and TRBJ1-2; D unclear. This CDR3 has 14 amino acids. Per germline, CDR1 LNHDA and CDR2 SQIVND (reference sequence). V lost 9 bases and J 4 bases, leaving 18 bases between the germline ends.

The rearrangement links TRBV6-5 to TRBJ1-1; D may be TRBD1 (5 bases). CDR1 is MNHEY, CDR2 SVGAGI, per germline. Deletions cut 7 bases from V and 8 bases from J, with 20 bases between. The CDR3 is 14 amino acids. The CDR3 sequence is CASIWGHPSTEAFF. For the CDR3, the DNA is TGTGCCAGCATCTGGGGCCACCCTTCCACCGAAGCTTTCTTT.

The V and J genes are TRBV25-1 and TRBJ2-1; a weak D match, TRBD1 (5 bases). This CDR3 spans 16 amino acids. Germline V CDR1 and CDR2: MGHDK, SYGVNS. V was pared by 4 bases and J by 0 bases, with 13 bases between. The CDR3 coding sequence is TGTGCCAGCAGTGCCTCAGGGCTTAGCTCCTACAATGAGCAGTTCTTC. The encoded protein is CASSASGLSSYNEQFF.